These 22 T cell receptor beta chains originate from one sample sequenced in a study of blood T cell repertoires in COVID-19. Clones were read by immunoSEQ multiplex PCR, and TCRdb kept only the in-frame ones, dropping some. This sample has about 61,000 clones, with about nine tenths found just once. The specimen sequenced was peripheral blood. Receptors originate from a woman aged 45-59 years with active or convalescent COVID-19.

This clone was counted a few times. The chain combines TRBV11-2 with TRBJ2-7; TRBD2 is a possible D gene (6 bases). The CDR3 has 18 amino acids. Germline V CDR1 and CDR2: SGHAT, FQNNGV. V was cut by 2 bases and J by 0 bases, with 20 bases left in between. The CDR3 sequence: CASSLLVMGGPISYEQYF. CDR3 in DNA: TGTGCCAGCAGCTTATTAGTTATGGGGGGTCCCATCTCCTACGAGCAGTACTTC.

This chain uses TRBV3-1 (or the pseudogene TRBV3-2) with TRBJ2-7; TRBD2 is a possible D gene (6 bases). This CDR3 contains 19 residues. The V and J ends lost 1 base and 2 bases respectively, with 24 bases between them. Germline V gene sequence: CDR1 LGHDT, CDR2 YNNKEL (reference sequence). The CDR3 DNA is TGTGCCAGCAGCCAAGTGCGGGGTAGGTTTGGCTCTCTGCCCTACGAGCAGTACTTC. Protein sequence: CASSQVRGRFGSLPYEQYF.

J is TRBJ1-1 and V is TRBV11-2; weak D call: TRBD1 (6 bases). V gave up 5 bases and J gave up 0 bases, with 13 bases separating them. Germline V gene sequence: CDR1 SGHAT, CDR2 FQNNGV. The CDR3 runs 15 residues. The CDR3 DNA follows: TGTGCCAGCAGCCCACGCGGGGGGCTGAACACTGAAGCTTTCTTT. It yields the protein CASSPRGGLNTEAFF.

J is TRBJ2-4 and V is TRBV6-1, with D possibly TRBD1 on 6 matching bases. This CDR3 contains 15 residues. From germline, CDR1 is MNHNS and CDR2 SASEGT. Between the trimmed V and J ends, which lost 2 bases and 8 bases, there was a span of 16 bases. The CDR3, as DNA: TGTGCCAGCAGTGAATTAGGACAGAGGGTTGACATTCAGTACTTC. It specifies CASSELGQRVDIQYF.

As concerns this clone: A read error may produce the germline difference seen at one junction end. The chain links TRBV7-7 to TRBJ2-5; 12 positions agree with TRBD2. This CDR3 has 16 residues. Germline CDR1 reads SSHAT; CDR2 reads FNYEAQ (reference sequence). This CDR3 is CASSSTLAGGRETQYF. The CDR3 nucleotides read TGTGCTAGCAGCTCAACGCTAGCGGGAGGGCGCGAGACCCAGTACTTC.

The V gene is TRBV3-1 (or the pseudogene TRBV3-2), the J gene TRBJ2-2; 11 bases line up with TRBD2. The germline V gene has CDR1 LGHDT and CDR2 YNNKEL (reference sequence). The CDR3 spans 19 residues. Unmatched junction bases numbered 9, after V lost 0 bases and J lost 3 bases. The DNA of the CDR3 is TGTGCCAGCAGCCAAGACTACATCACTAGCGGGAGAGACACCGGGGAGCTGTTTTTT. Amino acids: CASSQDYITSGRDTGELFF.

Details on this clone: A read error may produce the germline difference seen at one junction end. The chain employs TRBV2 and TRBJ2-7; 14 nucleotides line up with TRBD2. CDR1 SNHLY and CDR2 FYNNEI come from the germline V gene. The CDR3 spans 15 residues. The chain's CDR3 is CASREGLAGVKGLVF. In DNA, the CDR3 is TGTGCCAGCAGGGAGGGACTAGCGGGGGTGAAGGGATTGGTCTTC.

This sequence joins TRBV12-1 and TRBJ2-5; TRBD2 was called by the table and not checked on the DNA. TRBV12-1 is recorded as a pseudogene. This CDR3 comprises 16 residues. This CDR3 is CASSFGAAGDQETQYF. The CDR3 DNA sequence: TGTGCCAGCAGCTTTGGGGCGGCGGGTGACCAAGAGACCCAGTACTTC.

The chain links TRBV6-5 to TRBJ1-2; D may be TRBD1 (5 bases). The germline gives CDR1 MNHEY, CDR2 SVGAGI. The CDR3 contains 15 residues. Trimming left V 0 bases short and J 2 bases short, with 10 bases between. CDR3 coding DNA: TGTGCCAGCAGTTACTCGACTCAGGGAAACTATGGCTACACCTTC. Translated, it gives CASSYSTQGNYGYTF.

The chain uses TRBV27 and TRBJ2-7; 7 nucleotides align to TRBD1. Germline V gives CDR1 MNHEY, CDR2 SMNVEV (reference sequence). There are 16 residues in the CDR3. V shed 6 bases and J 1 base; nucleotides not matched to a gene: 12. The CDR3 loop is CASSSQGLRASYEQYF. DNA of the CDR3: TGTGCCAGCAGCTCACAGGGGCTGCGCGCATCCTACGAGCAGTACTTC.

Here the CDR3 reads CASSLSQIRRSEFF. CDR3 nucleotides: TGTGCCAGCAGTTTATCCCAGATTCGTAGGAGCGAGTTCTTC. The rearrangement joins TRBV27 to TRBJ2-1; D is undetermined. This CDR3 is built from 14 residues. The germline V gene encodes CDR1 MNHEY and CDR2 SMNVEV (reference sequence). Trimming shortened V by 0 bases and J by 14 bases, and 17 bases separated the two germline ends.

This clone turned up a few times. The V and J genes are TRBV2 and TRBJ2-1, with 8 positions matching TRBD2. CDR1 is SNHLY and CDR2 is FYNNEI in the germline V gene. V trimming: 4 bases; J trimming: 3 bases; junction bases outside the gene matches: 5. The length of the CDR3 is 15 residues. CDR3 protein: CASSVASGSYNEQFF. Here the CDR3 DNA reads TGTGCCAGCAGTGTTGCGAGCGGGAGCTACAATGAGCAGTTCTTC.

The J gene is TRBJ1-4, the V gene TRBV6-5; 8 bases align to TRBD1. Looked up from germline, CDR1 is MNHEY and CDR2 is SVGAGI. V lost 6 bases, J lost 2 bases, and 5 bases stayed unmatched. This CDR3 is built from 15 residues. The CDR3 sequence is CASRDQGATNEKLFF. The CDR3 bases are TGTGCCAGCAGGGATCAGGGGGCTACTAATGAAAAACTGTTTTTT.

The chain couples TRBV2 to TRBJ1-4; no clear D. The CDR3 totals 13 residues. Germline V gives CDR1 SNHLY, CDR2 FYNNEI. Trimming stripped 8 bases from V and 4 bases from J, with 11 bases between. CDR3 DNA: TGTGCCAGCCGGCGGGCTAATAATGAAAAACTGTTTTTT. Its translation: CASRRANNEKLFF. Full variable domain (remainder filled in from reference TRBV2 and TRBJ1-4): EPEVTQTPSHQVTQMGQEVILRCVPISNHLYFYWYRQILGQKVEFLVSFYNNEISEKSEIFDDQFSVERPDGSNFTLKIRSTKLEDSAMYFCASRRANNEKLFFGSGTQLSVL.

The chain joins TRBV5-1 to TRBJ1-4; TRBD1 agrees at 12 bases. CDR3 length: 20 residues. The ends lost 4 bases at V and 0 bases at J; junction bases unmatched: 13. The germline CDR1 and CDR2 sequences are SGHRS and YFSETQ. This CDR3 is CASSAAGTGGSIATNEKLFF. For the CDR3, the DNA is TGCGCCAGCAGCGCGGCCGGGACAGGGGGCTCGATAGCAACTAATGAAAAACTGTTTTTT.

V and J are TRBV5-4 and TRBJ2-3; 7 bases are shared with TRBD1. Germline assignment: CDR1 SGHNT and CDR2 YYREEE (reference sequence). CDR3 length: 15 residues. Unmatched junction bases numbered 8, after V lost 4 bases and J lost 3 bases. The CDR3 DNA sequence: TGTGCCAGCAGCCTCCGACAGGGTGGAACAGATACGCAGTATTTT. This encodes CASSLRQGGTDTQYF.

The CDR3 spells CASSLAGQAYEQYF. CDR3 bases: TGCGCCAGCAGCTTGGCCGGACAGGCCTACGAGCAGTACTTC. The genes are TRBV5-1 and TRBJ2-7; 7 nucleotides match TRBD1. V lost 0 bases and J lost 2; bases outside the gene matches: 2. The germline V gene has CDR1 SGHRS and CDR2 YFSETQ. This CDR3 spans 14 amino acids. Looking up the rest from reference TRBV5-1 and TRBJ2-7 gives the full variable domain: KAGVTQTPRYLIKTRGQQVTLSCSPISGHRSVSWYQQTPGQGLQFLFEYFSETQRNKGNFPGRFSGRQFSNSRSEMNVSTLELGDSALYLCASSLAGQAYEQYFGPGTRLTVT.

The CDR3 here is CASSPDGGTEAFF. The CDR3, as DNA: TGTGCCAGCAGCCCAGACGGCGGAACTGAAGCTTTCTTT. This chain joins TRBV3-1 (or the pseudogene TRBV3-2) and TRBJ1-1; D not certain. V lost 4 bases and J lost 5, with 11 bases in between. The CDR3 extends over 13 amino acids. Germline V gives CDR1 LGHDT, CDR2 YNNKEL (reference sequence).

V gene TRBV9 combines with J gene TRBJ2-3; 11 nucleotides agree with TRBD2. The junction had 5 bases not matched to a gene; V was cut back by 5 bases and J by 3 bases. CDR1 SGDLS and CDR2 YYNGEE come from the germline V gene. There are 15 residues in the CDR3. CDR3 sequence reads: CASRTGTSGTDTQYF. In DNA form, the CDR3 reads TGTGCCAGCAGGACCGGGACTAGCGGTACAGATACGCAGTATTTT.

This clone was picked up a small number of times. The V call is TRBV7-9, the J call TRBJ2-2, with D possibly matching TRBD1 (6 bases). Germline assignment: CDR1 SEHNR and CDR2 FQNEAQ (reference sequence). Trimming stripped 4 bases from V and 6 bases from J, with 15 bases between. This CDR3 comprises 15 residues. CDR3 DNA: TGTGCCAGCAGCTCACAGGGAGTACGGGCCGGGGAGCTGTTTTTT. Translating gives CASSSQGVRAGELFF.

The chain recombines TRBV11-2 with TRBJ2-7; 8 nucleotides agree with TRBD2. CDR3 length: 13 residues. J gave up 7 bases and V 8 bases, and 10 bases lay outside the gene matches. Germline assignment: CDR1 SGHAT and CDR2 FQNNGV. The DNA of the CDR3 is TGTGCCAGCTCGCAGCGGGAGTCGCTGGAGCAGTACTTC. This translates into CASSQRESLEQYF. Full variable domain (remainder filled in from reference TRBV11-2 and TRBJ2-7): EAGVAQSPRYKIIEKRQSVAFWCNPISGHATLYWYQQILGQGPKLLIQFQNNGVVDDSQLPKDRFSAERLKGVDSTLKIQPAKLEDSAVYLCASSQRESLEQYFGPGTRLTVT.

The chain carries TRBV29-1 and TRBJ2-7, with TRBD2 matching over 7 bases. Germline V CDR1 and CDR2: SQVTM, ANQGSEA. The CDR3 length is 16 residues. J was trimmed by 0 bases and V by 2 bases; bases with no gene match: 10. CDR3 DNA sequence: TGCAGCGTTGAAAGGCCGTCACGGGACTACTCCTACGAGCAGTACTTC. This encodes CSVERPSRDYSYEQYF.